This TCR beta chain emerged from a study of T-cell memory formation after mild COVID-19. Comments on this clonotype: Its antigen is undetermined.

V lost 2 bases, J lost 12 bases, and 8 bases lay in between. CDR3 size: 11 residues. The germline gives CDR1 MRHNA, CDR2 SNTAGT. Notes on the study in general: Contracting clones from day 15 to 85 showed balanced CD4/CD8; later expanders favored CD4+.

One entry per CDR3 protein results from TCRdb running MiXCR on the 5' RACE reads. The sample carries fewer than 600,000 distinct CDR3 sequences, approximately 21% recorded once. Sequencing input: PBMCs or a T cell subset sorted from them (not recorded which). The receptor's source is an adult woman who had mild COVID-19 (a few samples of this study predate the infection). Cell type and time point are not known. The V and J genes are TRBV6-4 and TRBJ2-1, with D maybe TRBD1 (5 bases). CDR3 residues: CASSDGRGQFF. CDR3 nucleotides: TGTGCCAGCAGTGACGGTAGGGGGCAGTTCTTC.